This T cell receptor beta chain stems from a study of blood T cell repertoires in COVID-19. Study-level background: Sites in the United States, Italy and Spain provided acute and convalescent COVID-19 samples. In each case, the material was cDNA or gDNA derived from T cells, B-cell-depleted T cells, or PBMCs.

This CDR3 is built from 14 residues. Per germline, CDR1 SGHVS and CDR2 FQNEAQ. Trimming pared 3 bases from V and 2 bases from J, leaving 9 bases between. Authors' methods: Scientists estimated how many nucleated cells there were by amplifying reference gene primers. Assay: immunoSEQ multiplex PCR; the TCRdb copy retains only in-frame clones and omits some. The DNA gave D and trimming, while V, J and clone size come from that table. The sample yields over 90,000 clones, approximately 87% seen once. The chain combines TRBV7-8 with TRBJ2-3; D perhaps matches TRBD1 (5 bases). The source of this sequence is a human donor in a cohort sampled during active or convalescent COVID-19. Material for sequencing was peripheral blood. The CDR3 here is CASSFRGSTDTQYF. In nucleotides, the CDR3 is TGTGCCAGCAGCTTTAGGGGTTCCACAGATACGCAGTATTTT.